One and the same sample provided the 30 T cell receptor beta chains below, sequenced in a study of blood T cell repertoires in COVID-19. The assay was immunoSEQ multiplex PCR, and TCRdb's table has in-frame clones only and misses some. The sample records around 250,000 clones, 85% to 90% being singletons. The sample comprised peripheral blood. These receptors all come from a man younger than 30 with active or convalescent COVID-19.

This rearrangement joins TRBV27 to TRBJ1-4; D remains ambiguous. CDR1 and CDR2 from the germline V gene are MNHEY and SMNVEV (reference sequence). This CDR3 comprises 15 residues. V was cut by 2 bases and J by 0 bases, with 7 bases left in between. The DNA of the CDR3 is TGTGCCAGCAGTTTAACATCTGCAACTAATGAAAAACTGTTTTTT. Translated, it gives CASSLTSATNEKLFF.

This chain uses TRBV5-4 with TRBJ2-4; D not resolved. The CDR3 contains 13 residues. V was trimmed by 0 bases and J by 5 bases, leaving 6 bases between them. CDR1 and CDR2 from the germline V gene are SGHNT and YYREEE (reference sequence). CDR3 bases: TGTGCCAGCAGCTTGGTAACTGAAAACATTCAGTACTTC. Translated: CASSLVTENIQYF.

The chain joins TRBV5-4 to TRBJ2-3; 12 bases agree with TRBD2. CDR3 size: 17 residues. Germline CDR1 is SGHNT and CDR2 is YYREEE (reference sequence). V was pared by 4 bases and J by 2 bases, with 8 bases of the junction left unmatched. CDR3 nucleotides: TGTGCCAGCAGCCTACTAGCGGGGGGAGGCGTCACAGATACGCAGTATTTT. Residues: CASSLLAGGGVTDTQYF.

The rearrangement uses TRBV13 and TRBJ2-5, with TRBD2 matching 10 bases. Unmatched junction bases numbered 2, after V lost 0 bases and J lost 1 base. This CDR3 region has 16 residues. Germline V gene lookup returns CDR1 PRHDT and CDR2 FYEKMQ (reference sequence). The CDR3 here is CASSLGSSGGQETQYF. The CDR3 DNA reads TGTGCCAGCAGCTTAGGGTCTAGCGGGGGCCAAGAGACCCAGTACTTC.

The chain joins TRBV7-2 to TRBJ2-5; 13 bases agree with TRBD2. Per germline, CDR1 SGHTA and CDR2 FQGNSA. This CDR3 is built from 16 residues. The ends lost 4 bases at V and 5 bases at J; junction bases unmatched: 7. DNA for the CDR3: TGTGCCAGCAGCTCACTCGGACTAGCGGGAGCTGAGACCCAGTACTTC. Translation gives CASSSLGLAGAETQYF.

This clone has a handful of counts. J is TRBJ1-1 and V is TRBV5-1, with D maybe TRBD1 (5 bases). CDR3 length: 11 residues. The germline CDR1 and CDR2 sequences are SGHRS and YFSETQ. Trimming took off 5 bases at V and 11 bases at J, with 13 bases between the two ends. CDR3 residues: CASRRDLVAFF. The CDR3 DNA is TGCGCCAGCAGACGGGACTTAGTGGCTTTCTTT.

The J gene is TRBJ2-7, the V gene TRBV3-1 (or the pseudogene TRBV3-2); perhaps TRBD2 as D (5 bases). Trimming pared 1 base from V and 6 bases from J, leaving 10 bases between. The CDR3 runs to 13 residues. Looked up from germline, CDR1 is LGHDT and CDR2 is YNNKEL (reference sequence). CDR3 in amino acids: CASSQVSGGEQYF. In DNA form, the CDR3 reads TGTGCCAGCAGCCAAGTAAGCGGAGGCGAGCAGTACTTC.

This clone was seen a handful of times. The rearrangement joins TRBV4-1 to TRBJ2-2, with D hard to call. V gave up 0 bases and J gave up 6 bases, with 5 bases separating them. Per the germline V gene, CDR1 is MGHRA and CDR2 is YSYEKL. The CDR3 contains 13 residues. CDR3 protein: CASSQDNSGELFF. The CDR3 coding sequence is TGCGCCAGCAGCCAAGATAATTCCGGGGAGCTGTTTTTT.

The rearrangement uses TRBV7-9 and TRBJ2-3; D may be TRBD2 (5 bases). Trimming took off 6 bases at V and 2 bases at J, with 12 bases between the two ends. The CDR3 consists of 14 residues. Germline assignment: CDR1 SEHNR and CDR2 FQNEAQ (reference sequence). CDR3 amino acids: CASRYISATDTQYF. CDR3 nucleotide sequence: TGTGCCAGCAGGTATATTAGCGCCACAGATACGCAGTATTTT. Full variable domain (missing parts from reference TRBV7-9 and TRBJ2-3): DTGVSQNPRHKITKRGQNVTFRCDPISEHNRLYWYRQTLGQGPEFLTYFQNEAQLEKSRLLSDRFSAERPKGSFSTLEIQRTEQGDSAMYLCASRYISATDTQYFGPGTRLTVL.

The CDR3 region is CASSTNSETQYF. The CDR3 nucleotides read TGTGCCAGCAGTACCAACTCGGAGACCCAGTACTTC. The chain recombines TRBV12-3 or TRBV12-4 with TRBJ2-5; the D is unclear. V was pared by 5 bases and J by 5 bases, with 9 bases between. There are 12 residues in the CDR3.

The V gene is TRBV19, the J gene TRBJ2-5; D is perhaps TRBD1 (7 bases). V gave up 6 bases and J gave up 5 bases, with 13 bases separating them. Germline lookup yields CDR1 LNHDA and CDR2 SQIVND (reference sequence). The CDR3 spans 13 residues. The CDR3, as DNA: TGTGCCAGTAGCGGAGGGGGCCTTGAGACCCAGTACTTC. It is translated as CASSGGGLETQYF. The variable domain in full, completed from reference TRBV19 and TRBJ2-5, reads DGGITQSPKYLFRKEGQNVTLSCEQNLNHDAMYWYRQDPGQGLRLIYYSQIVNDFQKGDIAEGYSVSREKKESFPLTVTSAQKNPTAFYLCASSGGGLETQYFGPGTRLLVL.

The chain carries TRBV29-1 and TRBJ1-4, with 7 bases fitting TRBD1. The CDR3 has 13 amino acids. CDR1 and CDR2 (germline): SQVTM, ANQGSEA. The J segment lost 8 bases and the V segment lost 3 bases, leaving 6 bases of the junction unmatched. The DNA for the CDR3 is TGCAGCGTTGATCAGGGGGTTGGGGAAAAACTGTTTTTT. Amino acids: CSVDQGVGEKLFF.

V and J are TRBV6-5 and TRBJ1-2; tentative D call: TRBD1 (5 bases). With 6 bases removed from V and 5 bases from J, the gap between germline ends came to 16 bases. The germline gives CDR1 MNHEY, CDR2 SVGAGI. This CDR3 has 14 residues. CDR3: CASSPTDSSYGYTF. CDR3 DNA: TGTGCCAGCAGCCCCACAGACAGCTCGTATGGCTACACCTTC.

As concerns this clone: The sample has other DNA sequences that encode this CDR3 too. The chain has TRBV11-2 and TRBJ2-5; D gene ambiguous. This CDR3 spans 12 amino acids. Germline CDR1 and CDR2: SGHAT and FQNNGV. Trimming took off 0 bases at V and 5 bases at J, with 4 bases between the two ends. In nucleotides, the CDR3 is TGTGCCAGCAGCTTAGAACGGGAGACCCAGTACTTC. It codes for CASSLERETQYF.

CDR3 amino acids: CASSQVYGGAYEQYF. CDR3 DNA sequence: TGCGCCAGCAGCCAAGTCTACGGGGGGGCGTACGAGCAGTACTTC. This chain links TRBV4-1 with TRBJ2-7; 8 bases align to TRBD2. V lost 1 base to trimming and J lost 4 bases; unmatched junction nucleotides: 6. The CDR3 sequence is 15 residues long. Germline CDR1 and CDR2: MGHRA and YSYEKL.

The genes are TRBV19 and TRBJ2-1; 8 bases agree with TRBD2. V was pared by 4 bases and J by 4 bases, with 12 bases of the junction left unmatched. The CDR3 is 17 amino acids. Germline loops: CDR1 LNHDA, CDR2 SQIVND (reference sequence). CDR3 loop: CASSTTSGGAGYNEQFF. The CDR3 DNA follows: TGTGCCAGTAGTACCACGAGCGGGGGCGCGGGGTACAATGAGCAGTTCTTC.

The genes are TRBV7-9 and TRBJ2-7, with D possibly being TRBD2 (6 bases). V was clipped by 5 bases and J by 3 bases, with 20 bases between them. The CDR3 length is 16 residues. Germline V gene data show CDR1 as SEHNR and CDR2 as FQNEAQ (reference sequence). CDR3: CASSGHHPAGGYEQYF. Written as DNA, the CDR3 is TGTGCCAGCAGCGGCCACCACCCTGCCGGGGGCTACGAGCAGTACTTC. The full variable domain, in which reference TRBV7-9 and TRBJ2-7 provide the parts outside the CDR3, is DTGVSQNPRHKITKRGQNVTFRCDPISEHNRLYWYRQTLGQGPEFLTYFQNEAQLEKSRLLSDRFSAERPKGSFSTLEIQRTEQGDSAMYLCASSGHHPAGGYEQYFGPGTRLTVT.

This clone was found once. The chain has TRBV27 and TRBJ1-5; possible D gene TRBD1, 5 bases. The CDR3 spans 14 residues. Germline V gene sequence: CDR1 MNHEY, CDR2 SMNVEV (reference sequence). Trimming removed 2 bases at V and 4 bases at J, with 9 bases between. CDR3 residues: CASSLIGGNQPQHF. The CDR3 DNA reads TGTGCCAGCAGTTTAATCGGGGGGAATCAGCCCCAGCATTTT.

The genes are TRBV24-1 and TRBJ1-5, with D possibly TRBD1 on 6 matching bases. The CDR3 loop spans 14 amino acids. The V end lost 2 bases, the J end lost 6 bases, and 10 bases lay between the germline ends. Germline CDR1 reads KGHDR; CDR2 reads SFDVKD. The CDR3: CATSDSSRGQPQHF. The CDR3 DNA follows: TGTGCCACCAGTGATTCGAGCAGGGGTCAGCCCCAGCATTTT.

The chain carries TRBV9 and TRBJ1-4; D is uncertain. This CDR3 region has 13 residues. V lost 7 bases and J 0 bases, leaving 7 bases between the germline ends. Germline values: CDR1 SGDLS, CDR2 YYNGEE. This CDR3 is CASAVATNEKLFF. The CDR3 nucleotides are TGTGCCAGCGCAGTTGCAACTAATGAAAAACTGTTTTTT.

This rearrangement joins TRBV9 to TRBJ2-3; TRBD2 aligns across 8 bases. This CDR3 comprises 16 residues. Germline CDR1 SGDLS, CDR2 YYNGEE. The junction had 11 bases not matched to a gene; V was cut back by 2 bases and J by 6 bases. For the CDR3, the DNA is TGTGCCAGCAGCGTTCCTTCTTGGCGGGAGGTTGATACGCAGTATTTT. Translated, it gives CASSVPSWREVDTQYF.

The genes are TRBV2 and TRBJ1-4; the D is unclear. From germline, CDR1 is SNHLY and CDR2 FYNNEI. The CDR3 loop spans 15 amino acids. The V gene lost 3 bases and the J gene lost 8 bases, with 16 bases spanning the gap. CDR3 nucleotides: TGTGCCAGCAGTGAGCAAGATCAGGTTAGGGAAAAACTGTTTTTT. Translation: CASSEQDQVREKLFF.

The chain uses TRBV11-3 and TRBJ2-7; D is undetermined. Trimming took off 2 bases at V and 0 bases at J, with 8 bases between the two ends. The germline gives CDR1 SGHNT, CDR2 YENEEA. This CDR3 has 14 residues. CDR3 sequence: CASSLFLSSYEQYF. DNA of the CDR3: TGTGCCAGCAGCTTATTCTTGAGCTCCTACGAGCAGTACTTC.

The CDR3 sequence: CASSYGGGGTDTQYF. DNA for the CDR3: TGTGCCAGCAGTTATGGCGGGGGGGGGACAGATACGCAGTATTTT. The chain links TRBV6-5 to TRBJ2-3; 9 bases fit TRBD2. Germline-derived CDR1 and CDR2 are MNHEY and SVGAGI. With V trimmed by 3 bases and J by 3 bases, 4 bases remained unmatched. The CDR3 totals 15 residues.

J is TRBJ2-5 and V is TRBV9; TRBD1 aligns across 7 bases. Germline trimming cut 0 bases from V and 5 bases from J; bases unmatched to any gene: 7. Germline V gene data show CDR1 as SGDLS and CDR2 as YYNGEE. The CDR3 length is 15 residues. The CDR3 nucleotides read TGTGCCAGCAGCGTAGGAGGGGGCAATAGGGAGACCCAGTACTTC. As protein: CASSVGGGNRETQYF. The full variable domain, with the rest looked up from reference TRBV9 and TRBJ2-5, is DSGVTQTPKHLITATGQRVTLRCSPRSGDLSVYWYQQSLDQGLQFLIQYYNGEERAKGNILERFSAQQFPDLHSELNLSSLELGDSALYFCASSVGGGNRETQYFGPGTRLLVL.

Many counts were recorded for this clone. The V call is TRBV30, the J call TRBJ2-2, with D perhaps TRBD2 (6 bases). Germline CDR1 and CDR2: GTSNPN and SVGIG (reference sequence). With 2 bases removed from V and 7 bases from J, the gap between germline ends came to 14 bases. CDR3 length: 14 residues. The CDR3 coding sequence is TGTGCCTGGAGTTCTGGGGACTTTTACGGGGAGCTGTTTTTT. It encodes CAWSSGDFYGELFF.

V and J are TRBV11-2 and TRBJ2-4; D is possibly TRBD2 (6 bases). V was trimmed by 9 bases and J by 0 bases, leaving 15 bases between them. Germline V gene sequence: CDR1 SGHAT, CDR2 FQNNGV. The CDR3 loop spans 15 amino acids. The CDR3 region is CASSGGPLAKNIQYF. Here the CDR3 DNA reads TGTGCCAGTTCCGGGGGACCCCTAGCCAAAAACATTCAGTACTTC.

This rearrangement joins TRBV9 to TRBJ2-5; D ambiguous. Germline CDR1 and CDR2: SGDLS and YYNGEE. The CDR3 contains 12 residues. Trimming took off 4 bases at V and 5 bases at J, with 9 bases between the two ends. The CDR3 protein is CASSPPGETQYF. The CDR3 coding sequence is TGTGCCAGCAGCCCGCCCGGGGAGACCCAGTACTTC.

This rearrangement joins TRBV28 to TRBJ1-6, with a tentative D call TRBD1 (5 bases). The length of the CDR3 is 16 residues. V was cut by 6 bases and J by 4 bases, with 16 bases left in between. The germline V gene encodes CDR1 MDHEN and CDR2 SYDVKM. CDR3 loop: CASSYPRQIYNSPLHF. The CDR3 region has the DNA TGTGCCAGCAGCTACCCTAGACAGATTTATAATTCACCCCTCCACTTT.

This chain joins TRBV30 and TRBJ1-2; 10 bases fit TRBD1. J lost 3 bases, V lost 3 bases, and 4 bases had no gene match. Germline CDR1 is GTSNPN and CDR2 is SVGIG (reference sequence). The CDR3 has 14 amino acids. The CDR3 DNA reads as TGTGCCTGGAGGAGACAGGGGGCGGACTATGGCTACACCTTC. Translation gives CAWRRQGADYGYTF.